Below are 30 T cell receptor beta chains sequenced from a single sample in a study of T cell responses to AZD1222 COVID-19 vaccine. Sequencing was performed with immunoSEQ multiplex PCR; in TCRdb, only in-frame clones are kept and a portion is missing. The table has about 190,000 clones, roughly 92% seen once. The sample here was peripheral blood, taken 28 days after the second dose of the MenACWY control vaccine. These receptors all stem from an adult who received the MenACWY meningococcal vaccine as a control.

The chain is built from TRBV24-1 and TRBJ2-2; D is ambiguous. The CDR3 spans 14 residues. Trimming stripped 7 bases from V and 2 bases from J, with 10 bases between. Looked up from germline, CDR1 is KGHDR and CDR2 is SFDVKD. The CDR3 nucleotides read TGTGCCACCAGCGCAGGTAGAAACACCGGGGAGCTGTTTTTT. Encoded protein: CATSAGRNTGELFF.

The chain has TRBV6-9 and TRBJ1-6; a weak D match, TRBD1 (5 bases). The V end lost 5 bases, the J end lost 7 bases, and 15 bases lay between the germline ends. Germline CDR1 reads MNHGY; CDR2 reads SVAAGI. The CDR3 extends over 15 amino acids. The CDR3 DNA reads TGTGCCAGCAGTGCCCCGGCCGGGGGGAATTCACCCCTCCACTTT. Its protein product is CASSAPAGGNSPLHF.

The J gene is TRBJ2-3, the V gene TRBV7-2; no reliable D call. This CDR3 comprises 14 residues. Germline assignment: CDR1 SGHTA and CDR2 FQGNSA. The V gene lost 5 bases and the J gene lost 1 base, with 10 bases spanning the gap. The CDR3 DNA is TGTGCCAGCAGCCTACAGCGCGGCACAGATACGCAGTATTTT. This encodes CASSLQRGTDTQYF.

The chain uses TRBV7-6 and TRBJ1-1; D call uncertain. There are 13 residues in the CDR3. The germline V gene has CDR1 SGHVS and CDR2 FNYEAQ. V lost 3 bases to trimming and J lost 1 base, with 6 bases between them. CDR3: CASSFRANTEAFF. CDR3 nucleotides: TGTGCCAGCAGCTTTCGAGCGAACACTGAAGCTTTCTTT.

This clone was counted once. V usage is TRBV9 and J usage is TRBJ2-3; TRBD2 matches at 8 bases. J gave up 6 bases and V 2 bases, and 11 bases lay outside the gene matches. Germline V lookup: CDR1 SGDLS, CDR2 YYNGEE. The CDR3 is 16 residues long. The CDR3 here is CASSVAPGGLADTQYF. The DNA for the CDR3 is TGTGCCAGCAGCGTCGCCCCGGGGGGGTTGGCGGATACGCAGTATTTT.

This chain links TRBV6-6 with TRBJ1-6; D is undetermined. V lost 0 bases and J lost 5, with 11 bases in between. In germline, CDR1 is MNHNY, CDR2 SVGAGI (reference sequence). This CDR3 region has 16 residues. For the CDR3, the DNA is TGTGCCAGCAGTTACTCGGGAGTCCAGGATAATTCACCCCTCCACTTT. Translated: CASSYSGVQDNSPLHF.

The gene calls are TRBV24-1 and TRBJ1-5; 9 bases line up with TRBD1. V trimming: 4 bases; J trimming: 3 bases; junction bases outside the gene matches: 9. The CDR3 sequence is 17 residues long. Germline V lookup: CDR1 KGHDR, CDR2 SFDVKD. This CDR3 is CATSEAGQGSHNQPQHF. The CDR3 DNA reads TGTGCCACCAGTGAGGCCGGACAGGGGTCCCACAATCAGCCCCAGCATTTT.

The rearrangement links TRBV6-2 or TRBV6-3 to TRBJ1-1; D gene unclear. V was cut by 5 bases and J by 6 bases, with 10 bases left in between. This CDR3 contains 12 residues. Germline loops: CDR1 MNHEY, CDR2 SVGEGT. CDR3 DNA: TGTGCCAGCAGTATCTACCCCTCTGAAGCTTTCTTT. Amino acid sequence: CASSIYPSEAFF.

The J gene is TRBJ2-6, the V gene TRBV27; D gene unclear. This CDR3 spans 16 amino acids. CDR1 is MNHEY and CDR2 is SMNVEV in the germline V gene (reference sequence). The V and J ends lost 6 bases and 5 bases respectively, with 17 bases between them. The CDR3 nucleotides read TGTGCCAGCAGCCCAACCCCTTCTCCTAGGGCCAACGTCCTGACTTTC. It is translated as CASSPTPSPRANVLTF.

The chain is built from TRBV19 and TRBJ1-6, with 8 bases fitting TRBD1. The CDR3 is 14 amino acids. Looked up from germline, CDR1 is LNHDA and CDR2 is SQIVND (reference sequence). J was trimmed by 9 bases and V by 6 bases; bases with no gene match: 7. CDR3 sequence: CASSGQGRSSPLHF. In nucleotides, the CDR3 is TGTGCCAGTAGCGGACAGGGCCGGAGTTCACCCCTCCACTTT.

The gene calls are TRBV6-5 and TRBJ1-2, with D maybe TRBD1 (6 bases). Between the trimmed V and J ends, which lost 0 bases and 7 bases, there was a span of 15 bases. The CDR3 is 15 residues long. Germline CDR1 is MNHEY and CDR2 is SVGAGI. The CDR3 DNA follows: TGTGCCAGCAGTTACTCGATAGGTAGGGGGGCTGGCTACACCTTC. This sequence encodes CASSYSIGRGAGYTF.

The CDR3 DNA reads as TGTGCCAGACAGGGTTATTGCTCCTATAATTCACCCCTCCACTTT. Its protein product is CARQGYCSYNSPLHF. V is TRBV19 and J is TRBJ1-6; possible D gene TRBD1, 6 bases. The CDR3 sequence is 15 residues long. From germline, CDR1 is LNHDA and CDR2 SQIVND (reference sequence). The germline V and J ends were trimmed by 9 bases and 0 bases, with 12 bases remaining between them. Full variable domain (remainder filled in from reference TRBV19 and TRBJ1-6): DGGITQSPKYLFRKEGQNVTLSCEQNLNHDAMYWYRQDPGQGLRLIYYSQIVNDFQKGDIAEGYSVSREKKESFPLTVTSAQKNPTAFYLCARQGYCSYNSPLHFGNGTRLTVT.

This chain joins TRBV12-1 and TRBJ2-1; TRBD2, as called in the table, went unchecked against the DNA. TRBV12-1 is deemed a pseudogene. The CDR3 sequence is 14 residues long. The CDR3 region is CASRRGGRIHEQFF. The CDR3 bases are TGTGCCAGCCGGAGGGGCGGGAGGATCCATGAGCAGTTCTTC.

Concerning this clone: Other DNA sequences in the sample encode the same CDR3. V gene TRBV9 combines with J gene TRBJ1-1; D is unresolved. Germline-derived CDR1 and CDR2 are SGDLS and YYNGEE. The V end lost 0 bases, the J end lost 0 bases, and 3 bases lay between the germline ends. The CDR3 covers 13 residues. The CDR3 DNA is TGTGCCAGCAGCGTAGCGGTGAACACTGAAGCTTTCTTT. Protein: CASSVAVNTEAFF. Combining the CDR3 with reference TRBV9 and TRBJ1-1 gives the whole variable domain DSGVTQTPKHLITATGQRVTLRCSPRSGDLSVYWYQQSLDQGLQFLIQYYNGEERAKGNILERFSAQQFPDLHSELNLSSLELGDSALYFCASSVAVNTEAFFGQGTRLTVV.

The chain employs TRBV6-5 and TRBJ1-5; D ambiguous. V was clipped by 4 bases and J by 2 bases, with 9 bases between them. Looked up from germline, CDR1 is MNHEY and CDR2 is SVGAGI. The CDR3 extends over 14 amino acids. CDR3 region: CASSSLEGNQPQHF. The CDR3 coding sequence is TGTGCCAGCAGTTCCCTGGAGGGCAATCAGCCCCAGCATTTT.

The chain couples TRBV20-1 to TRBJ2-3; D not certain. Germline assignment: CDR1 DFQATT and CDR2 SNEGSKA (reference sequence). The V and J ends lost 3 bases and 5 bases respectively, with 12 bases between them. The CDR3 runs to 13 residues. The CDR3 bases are TGCAGTGCTAGTTCGGGTGGTGAAGATACGCAGTATTTT. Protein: CSASSGGEDTQYF.

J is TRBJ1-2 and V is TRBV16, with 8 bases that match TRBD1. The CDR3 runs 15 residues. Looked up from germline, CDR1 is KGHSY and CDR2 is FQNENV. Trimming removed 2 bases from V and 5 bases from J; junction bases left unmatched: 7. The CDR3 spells CASSQLSGGQYGYTF. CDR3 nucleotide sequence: TGTGCCAGCAGCCAACTCTCAGGGGGCCAGTATGGCTACACCTTC.

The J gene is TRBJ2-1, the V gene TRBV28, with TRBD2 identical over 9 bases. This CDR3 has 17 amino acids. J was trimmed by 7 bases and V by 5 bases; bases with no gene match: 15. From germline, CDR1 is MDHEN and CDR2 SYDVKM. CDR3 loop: CASSTNGLAGVRNEQFF. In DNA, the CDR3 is TGTGCCAGCAGTACTAACGGATTAGCGGGAGTACGGAATGAGCAGTTCTTC. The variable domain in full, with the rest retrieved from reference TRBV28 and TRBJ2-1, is DVKVTQSSRYLVKRTGEKVFLECVQDMDHENMFWYRQDPGLGLRLIYFSYDVKMKEKGDIPEGYSVSREKKERFSLILESASTNQTSMYLCASSTNGLAGVRNEQFFGPGTRLTVL.

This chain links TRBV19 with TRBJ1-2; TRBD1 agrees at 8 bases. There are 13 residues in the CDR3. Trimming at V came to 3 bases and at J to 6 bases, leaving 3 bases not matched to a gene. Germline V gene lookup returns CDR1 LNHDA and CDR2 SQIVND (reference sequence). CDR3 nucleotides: TGTGCCAGTAGTATCAGGGGGCGGGATGGCTACACCTTC. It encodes CASSIRGRDGYTF.

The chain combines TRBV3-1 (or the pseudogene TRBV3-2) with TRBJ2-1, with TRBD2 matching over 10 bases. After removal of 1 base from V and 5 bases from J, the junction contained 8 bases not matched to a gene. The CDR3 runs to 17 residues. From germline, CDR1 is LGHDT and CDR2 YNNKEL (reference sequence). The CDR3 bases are TGTGCCAGCAGCCAAGTCCCTCTAGCGGGAGCCCACAATGAGCAGTTCTTC. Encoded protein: CASSQVPLAGAHNEQFF.

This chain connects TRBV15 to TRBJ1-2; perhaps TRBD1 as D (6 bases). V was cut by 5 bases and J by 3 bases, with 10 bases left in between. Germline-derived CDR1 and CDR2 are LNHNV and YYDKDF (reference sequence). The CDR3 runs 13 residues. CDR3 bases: TGTGCCACCAGCCTGGACAGCTACTATGGCTACACCTTC. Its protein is CATSLDSYYGYTF.

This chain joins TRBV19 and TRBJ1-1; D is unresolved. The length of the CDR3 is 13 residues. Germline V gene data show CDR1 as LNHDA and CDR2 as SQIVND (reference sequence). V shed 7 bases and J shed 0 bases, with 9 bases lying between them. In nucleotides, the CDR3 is TGTGCCAGTAAAGTCAGCATGAACACTGAAGCTTTCTTT. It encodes CASKVSMNTEAFF.

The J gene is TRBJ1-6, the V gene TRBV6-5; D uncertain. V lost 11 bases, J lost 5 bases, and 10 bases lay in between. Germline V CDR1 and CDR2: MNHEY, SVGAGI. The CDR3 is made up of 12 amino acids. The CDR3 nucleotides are TGTGCCGGCTCCAGTGATAATTCACCCCTCCACTTT. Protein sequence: CAGSSDNSPLHF.

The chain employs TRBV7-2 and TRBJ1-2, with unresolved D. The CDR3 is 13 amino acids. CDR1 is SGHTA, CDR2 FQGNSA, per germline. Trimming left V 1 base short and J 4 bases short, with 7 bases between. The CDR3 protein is CASSLGLPYGYTF. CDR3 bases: TGTGCCAGCAGCTTAGGGCTGCCCTATGGCTACACCTTC.

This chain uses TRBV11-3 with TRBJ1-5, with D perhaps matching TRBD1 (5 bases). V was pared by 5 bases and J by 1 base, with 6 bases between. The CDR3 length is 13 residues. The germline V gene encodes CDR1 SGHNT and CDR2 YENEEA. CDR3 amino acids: CASSPGSNQPQHF. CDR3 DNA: TGTGCCAGCAGCCCAGGGAGCAATCAGCCCCAGCATTTT.

The CDR3 protein is CSGGPQTGTGELFF. The DNA for the CDR3 is TGCAGCGGGGGGCCCCAGACAGGCACCGGGGAGCTGTTTTTT. The chain uses TRBV29-1 and TRBJ2-2, with D possibly being TRBD1 (6 bases). V lost 7 bases, J lost 4 bases, and 16 bases lay in between. The germline V gene has CDR1 SQVTM and CDR2 ANQGSEA. The CDR3 is made up of 14 amino acids.

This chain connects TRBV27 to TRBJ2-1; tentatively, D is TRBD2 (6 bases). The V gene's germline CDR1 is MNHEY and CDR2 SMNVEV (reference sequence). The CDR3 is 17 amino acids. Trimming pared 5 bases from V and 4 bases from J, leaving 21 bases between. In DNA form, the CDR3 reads TGTGCCAGCAGTCCCGGGACTGTCCCGGCCGCATACAATGAGCAGTTCTTC. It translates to CASSPGTVPAAYNEQFF.

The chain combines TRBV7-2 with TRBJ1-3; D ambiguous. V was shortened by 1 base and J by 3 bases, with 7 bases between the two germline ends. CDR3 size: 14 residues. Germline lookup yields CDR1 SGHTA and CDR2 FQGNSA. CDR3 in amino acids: CASSLGSHGNTIYF. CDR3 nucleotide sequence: TGTGCCAGCAGCTTAGGCTCCCATGGAAACACCATATATTTT.

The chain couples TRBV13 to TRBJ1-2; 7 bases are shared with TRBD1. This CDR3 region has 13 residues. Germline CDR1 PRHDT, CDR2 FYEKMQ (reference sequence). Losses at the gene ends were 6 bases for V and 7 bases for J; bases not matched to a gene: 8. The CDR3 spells CASRSGGESGYTF. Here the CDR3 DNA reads TGTGCCAGCAGGTCAGGGGGGGAATCTGGCTACACCTTC.

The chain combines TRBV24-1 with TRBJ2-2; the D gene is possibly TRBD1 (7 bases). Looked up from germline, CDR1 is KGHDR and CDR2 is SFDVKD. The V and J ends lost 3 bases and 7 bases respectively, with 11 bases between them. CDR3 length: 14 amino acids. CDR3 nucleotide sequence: TGTGCCACCAGTGATCTTCAGGGGGGCGGGGAGCTGTTTTTT. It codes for CATSDLQGGGELFF.